The clone carrying this T cell receptor (beta chain) was detected once. This CDR3 has 14 amino acids. Between the trimmed V and J ends, which lost 0 bases and 3 bases, there was a span of 8 bases. CDR1 MGHDK and CDR2 SYGVNS come from the germline V gene. The sample is drawn from a study of neoadjuvant anti-PD-1 for oral cavity cancer. Time point noted: after neoadjuvant nivolumab, at surgical resection. Clones were read by immunoSEQ multiplex PCR, and TCRdb kept only the in-frame ones, dropping some. Of some 15,000 clones listed, 73% were seen once; the top ten hold 2.5% to 3%. The clonotype comes from a person aged 40-85 years with oral cavity squamous cell carcinoma. This specimen was PBMCs, taken after nivolumab (anti-PD-1) treatment. The rearrangement joins TRBV25-1 to TRBJ2-5, with no clear D. The CDR3 DNA reads TGTGCCAGCAGTGAATACAACAGCAAAGAGACCCAGTACTTC. Translating it yields CASSEYNSKETQYF. The whole variable domain, remainder taken from reference TRBV25-1 and TRBJ2-5, is EADIYQTPRYLVIGTGKKITLECSQTMGHDKMYWYQQDPGMELHLIHYSYGVNSTEKGDLSSESTVSRIRTEHFPLTLESARPSHTSQYLCASSEYNSKETQYFGPGTRLLVL.